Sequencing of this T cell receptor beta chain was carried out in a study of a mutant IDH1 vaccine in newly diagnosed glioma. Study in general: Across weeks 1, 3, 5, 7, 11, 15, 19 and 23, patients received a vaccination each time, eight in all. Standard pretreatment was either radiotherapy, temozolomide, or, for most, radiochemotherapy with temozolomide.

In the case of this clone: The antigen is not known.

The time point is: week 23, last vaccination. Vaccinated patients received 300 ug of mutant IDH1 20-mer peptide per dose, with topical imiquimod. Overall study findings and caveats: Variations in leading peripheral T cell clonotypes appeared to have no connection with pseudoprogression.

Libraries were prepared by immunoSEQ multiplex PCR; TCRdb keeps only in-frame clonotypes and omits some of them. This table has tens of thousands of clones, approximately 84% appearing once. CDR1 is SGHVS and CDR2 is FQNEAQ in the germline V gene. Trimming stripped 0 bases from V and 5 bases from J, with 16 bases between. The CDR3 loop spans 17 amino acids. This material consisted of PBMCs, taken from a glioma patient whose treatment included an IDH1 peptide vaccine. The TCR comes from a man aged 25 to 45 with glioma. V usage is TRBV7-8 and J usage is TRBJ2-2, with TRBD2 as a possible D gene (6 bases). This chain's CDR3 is CASSLALGLRGTGELFF. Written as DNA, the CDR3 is TGTGCCAGCAGCTTAGCGTTGGGCCTCCGGGGGACCGGGGAGCTGTTTTTT.